This T cell receptor beta chain was obtained from a study of blood T cells in healthy people across ages. Regarding this clonotype: This may stem from a read error, because a much larger clone lies one nucleotide away.

A sample-barcoded 5' primer and a J-beta primer mix were used in a second PCR of about 6 to 11 cycles. One entry per CDR3 protein, called by TCRdb with MiXCR from the 5' RACE reads. The sample lists 600,000 to 650,000 distinct CDR3 sequences; 58% were seen once. The CDR3 runs to 13 residues. The chain recombines TRBV12-3 or TRBV12-4 with TRBJ1-2, with a tentative D call TRBD1 (5 bases). This TCR was sampled from a man aged 55-75 years in good health. Sample: blood. This chain's CDR3 is CASGLRGDYGYTF. CDR3 nucleotides: TGTGCCAGCGGTTTGCGGGGCGACTATGGCTACACCTTC.